This note documents a single T cell receptor beta chain sequence. The sequence runs out 3 residues before the end of the CDR3; the remainder is reconstructed from the germline J gene. This sample was included in a study of T cells in women clearing cervical HPV infection. Here immunoSEQ multiplex PCR was the method, and the copy in TCRdb shows in-frame clones only, minus some. In total, the table holds about 31,000 clones. The CDR3 is made up of 16 amino acids. The J segment lost 1 base and the V segment lost 4 bases, leaving 6 bases of the junction unmatched. The germline gives CDR1 MNHEY, CDR2 SMNVEV (reference sequence).

The rearrangement joins TRBV27 to TRBJ2-2, with TRBD2 matching over 7 bases. The TCR comes from a woman aged 18-69 years with a cervical HPV16 infection that either progressed to CIN3+ or cleared (not recorded which). Sequencing was done on a sample of blood buffy coat. The CDR3: CASSSAAGRNTGELFF. The sequenced CDR3 bases are TGTGCCAGCAGTTCGGCAGCGGGGAGGAACACCGGGGAG.